Reported below is one T cell receptor (beta chain). Its antigen remains unidentified. Base qualities are missing; no much larger clone stands one base away. In the germline V gene, CDR1 corresponds to SGHVS and CDR2 to FNYEAQ. V loses 5 bases of germline sequence and J loses 5 bases, and the interval between the two ends is 12 bases. The CDR3 contains 14 residues, cysteine and phenylalanine counted. Here the CDR3 DNA is all that survives: 42 bases in frame from base 1. This specimen comes from a study of CD4 T cells in lung cancer (dated by TCRdb to between 2019 and 2020). In the study overall: In the study, blood T cells of NSCLC patients were screened for responses to candidate mutation-encoded neoepitopes, and neoantigen-specific CD4+ T-cell clones and TCRs were isolated. Treatments received by the patients before blood donation included platinum chemotherapy, and some patients received nivolumab or pembrolizumab. Tumor and non-adjacent lung tissue were obtained from a handful of patients undergoing curative-intent resections for stage I-III non-small cell lung cancer. The resected patients had lung adenocarcinoma or squamous cell carcinoma, were aged 60 to 69 at blood donation, and mostly were former smokers. The frequency of neoantigen-specific clonotypes in tumor resections, non-adjacent lung and cultured T-cell products was followed using TCRB deep sequencing.

Broad study findings and their caveats: Rather than memory responses to the cancer, some blood-derived responses might reflect cross-reactivity or in vitro priming of naive T cells.

Libraries came from the immunoSEQ multiplex PCR assay. DNA was isolated with Qiagen DNeasy or QIAamp micro DNA kits and TCRB sequenced with the Adaptive Biotechnology human TCRB sequencing kit. TCRB libraries were sequenced on an Illumina MiSeq. Per the original workflow: The kit provider's software was used to analyze TCRB sequence data, and Fisher's exact test was used to test clonotype templates for tumor enrichment. Entries here come from immuneACCESS through TCRdb and include only in-frame sequences with V and J called. Some clones fail to appear in such tables; in the studies checked, an unresolved V gene covers under half of the shortfall, and the cause of the remainder is unknown. V and J calls and clone size are copied from that table; D and trimming were computed from the DNA. The sample has under 5,000 clones on record, around 74% of them singletons. 16% of the sample is held by the ten biggest clonotypes.

Sequenced sample: lung tumor tissue. This TCR was sampled from a man aged 60-69 years with non-small cell lung cancer. The sequence joins TRBV7-6 to TRBJ1-4, with the D gene too uncertain to name. The sequenced DNA is TGTGCCAGCAGCCAATTGTCGGGAAATGAAAAACTGTTTTTT. This sequence encodes CASSQLSGNEKLFF.